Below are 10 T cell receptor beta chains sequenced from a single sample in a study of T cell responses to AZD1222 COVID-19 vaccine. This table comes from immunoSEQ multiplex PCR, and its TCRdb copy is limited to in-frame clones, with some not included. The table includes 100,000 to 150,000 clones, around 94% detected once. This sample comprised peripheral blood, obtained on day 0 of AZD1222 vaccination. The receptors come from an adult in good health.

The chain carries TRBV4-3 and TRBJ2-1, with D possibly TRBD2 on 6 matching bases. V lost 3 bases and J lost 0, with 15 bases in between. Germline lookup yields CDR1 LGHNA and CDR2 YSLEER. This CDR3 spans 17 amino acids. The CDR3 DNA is TGCGCCAGCAGCCAGGCCCTCGGGAGAAACTCCTACAATGAGCAGTTCTTC. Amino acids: CASSQALGRNSYNEQFF.

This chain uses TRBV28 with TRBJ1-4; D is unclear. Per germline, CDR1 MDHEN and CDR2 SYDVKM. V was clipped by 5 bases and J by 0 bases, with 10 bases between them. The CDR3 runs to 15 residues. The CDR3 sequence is CASSPRSATNEKLFF. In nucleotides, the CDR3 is TGTGCCAGCAGTCCGCGATCGGCAACTAATGAAAAACTGTTTTTT. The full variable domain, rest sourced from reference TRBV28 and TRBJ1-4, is DVKVTQSSRYLVKRTGEKVFLECVQDMDHENMFWYRQDPGLGLRLIYFSYDVKMKEKGDIPEGYSVSREKKERFSLILESASTNQTSMYLCASSPRSATNEKLFFGSGTQLSVL.

The CDR3 region is CASSSWTSGNTGELFF. CDR3 nucleotides: TGTGCCAGCAGTTCCTGGACTAGCGGGAATACCGGGGAGCTGTTTTTT. The chain is built from TRBV28 and TRBJ2-2; TRBD2 matches at 12 bases. V was clipped by 4 bases and J by 5 bases; unmatched bases: 5. The CDR3 has 16 amino acids. Germline V gene data show CDR1 as MDHEN and CDR2 as SYDVKM.

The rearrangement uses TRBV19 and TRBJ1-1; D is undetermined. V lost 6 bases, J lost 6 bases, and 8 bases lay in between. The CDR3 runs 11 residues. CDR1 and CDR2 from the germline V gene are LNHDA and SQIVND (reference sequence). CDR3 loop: CASRVGSEAFF. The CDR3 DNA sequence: TGTGCCAGTAGAGTCGGTTCTGAAGCTTTCTTT.

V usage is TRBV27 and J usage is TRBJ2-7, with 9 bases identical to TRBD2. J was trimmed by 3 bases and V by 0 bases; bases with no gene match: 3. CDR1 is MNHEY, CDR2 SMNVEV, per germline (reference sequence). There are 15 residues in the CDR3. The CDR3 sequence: CASSLSAGGGYEQYF. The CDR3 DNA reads TGTGCCAGCAGTTTATCGGCGGGAGGGGGCTACGAGCAGTACTTC.

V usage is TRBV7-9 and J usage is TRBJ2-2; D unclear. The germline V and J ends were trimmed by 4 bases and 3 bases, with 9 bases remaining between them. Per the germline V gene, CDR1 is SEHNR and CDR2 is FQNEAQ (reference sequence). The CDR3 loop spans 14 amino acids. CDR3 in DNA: TGTGCCAGCAGCTCCCCAGTGGACACCGGGGAGCTGTTTTTT. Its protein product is CASSSPVDTGELFF.

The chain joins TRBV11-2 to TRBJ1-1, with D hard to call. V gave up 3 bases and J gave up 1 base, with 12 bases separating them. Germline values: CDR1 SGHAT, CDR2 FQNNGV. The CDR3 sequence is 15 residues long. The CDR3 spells CASSFTFRKNTEAFF. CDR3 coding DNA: TGTGCCAGCAGCTTCACCTTCAGAAAGAACACTGAAGCTTTCTTT.

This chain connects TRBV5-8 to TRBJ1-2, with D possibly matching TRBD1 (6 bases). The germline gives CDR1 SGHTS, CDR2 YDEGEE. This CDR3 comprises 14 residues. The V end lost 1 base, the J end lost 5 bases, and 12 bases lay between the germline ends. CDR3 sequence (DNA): TGTGCCAGCAGCTTGTGGCCGGGGGCGTATGGCTACACCTTC. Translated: CASSLWPGAYGYTF.

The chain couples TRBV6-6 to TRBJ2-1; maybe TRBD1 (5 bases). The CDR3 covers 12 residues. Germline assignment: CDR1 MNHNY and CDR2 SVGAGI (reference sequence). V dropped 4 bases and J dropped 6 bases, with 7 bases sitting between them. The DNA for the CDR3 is TGTGCCAGCAGTTTCCAGGGCAATGAGCAGTTCTTC. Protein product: CASSFQGNEQFF.

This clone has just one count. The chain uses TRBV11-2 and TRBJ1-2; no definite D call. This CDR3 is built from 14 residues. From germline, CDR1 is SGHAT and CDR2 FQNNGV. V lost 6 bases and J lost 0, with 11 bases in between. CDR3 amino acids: CASSFYGANYGYTF. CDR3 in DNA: TGTGCCAGCAGTTTCTACGGAGCTAACTATGGCTACACCTTC.